This is a list of T cell receptor beta chains from one sample in a study of cytomegalovirus exposure and HLA in healthy donors. TCRdb keeps only in-frame clones here, not all; method: immunoSEQ multiplex PCR. The data hold more than 85,000 clones, with roughly 80% observed a single time. Specimen: PBMCs. Source of these receptors: a woman in her thirties or forties in good health and CMV-seropositive. The CDR3 runs from the conserved cysteine through the conserved F or W. The order of the fields is V gene, J gene, D gene, clone size, CDR3 DNA, CDR3 protein. A D gene is named only where the DNA matches it firmly. A clone size is listed for some rows: how often the clone was seen (once, few, many), or a class if it is expanded.

V: TRBV4-2; J: TRBJ2-2; D: -; size: -; DNA: TGTGCCAGCAGCCAAGCGTCCTTCGGGACGAACACCGGGGAGCTGTTTTTT; CDR3: CASSQASFGTNTGELFF
V: TRBV5-1; J: TRBJ2-7; D: -; size: once; DNA: TGCGCCAGCAGACGACAGGAGAGCTACGAGCAGTACTTC; CDR3: CASRRQESYEQYF
V: TRBV9; J: TRBJ1-1; D: -; size: -; DNA: TGTGCCAGCAGCGCCTCAACAGGGCTGAACACTGAAGCTTTCTTT; CDR3: CASSASTGLNTEAFF
V: TRBV13; J: TRBJ2-3; D: TRBD2; size: once; DNA: TGTGCCAGCGCTAGCGGGGGTAGCACAGATACGCAGTATTTT; CDR3: CASASGGSTDTQYF
V: TRBV4-3; J: TRBJ2-3; D: TRBD2; size: -; DNA: TGCGCCAGCAGCCAGCTTTTTCAAGGACTAGCGGGGGGACTCACAGATACGCAGTATTTT; CDR3: CASSQLFQGLAGGLTDTQYF
V: TRBV5-1; J: TRBJ2-7; D: -; size: -; DNA: TGCGCCAGCAGCTTGGTGGAGGGACCCCGCTCCTACGAGCAGTACTTC; CDR3: CASSLVEGPRSYEQYF
V: TRBV6-5; J: TRBJ2-2; D: TRBD1; size: -; DNA: TGTGCCAGCAGTTACAGGGGGCCCCCCGGGGAGCTGTTTTTT; CDR3: CASSYRGPPGELFF
V: TRBV10-3; J: TRBJ2-3; D: -; size: -; DNA: TGTGCCATCAGTGACTCGCAACGAGCTGATACGCAGTATTTT; CDR3: CAISDSQRADTQYF
V: TRBV10-3; J: TRBJ2-7; D: TRBD1; size: -; DNA: TGTGCCATCGGTAAGACAGGGAAGGTAAGGGACGAGCAGTACTTC; CDR3: CAIGKTGKVRDEQYF
V: TRBV7-2; J: TRBJ2-7; D: TRBD2; size: -; DNA: TGTGCCAGCAGCTCTGTAGCGGGGGGCTCCTACGAGCAGTACTTC; CDR3: CASSSVAGGSYEQYF
V: TRBV10-2; J: TRBJ2-3; D: -; size: -; DNA: TGCGCCAGCAGTGAGACAGATCCCACAGATACGCAGTATTTT; CDR3: CASSETDPTDTQYF
V: TRBV7-9; J: TRBJ2-1; D: TRBD2; size: -; DNA: TGTGCCAGCAGCGTTAGACTAGCGGGAGGTGGTACCGCTAATGAGCAGTTCTTC; CDR3: CASSVRLAGGGTANEQFF
V: TRBV7-9; J: TRBJ2-2; D: TRBD1; size: -; DNA: TGTGCCAGCAGAGGGGGACAGGGACCCGGGGAGCTGTTTTTT; CDR3: CASRGGQGPGELFF
V: TRBV6-5; J: TRBJ2-5; D: TRBD1; size: -; DNA: TGTGCCAGCAGAAAATCCGGGACAGGTAAGACCCAGTACTTC; CDR3: CASRKSGTGKTQYF
V: TRBV28; J: TRBJ1-2; D: -; size: -; DNA: TGTGCCAGCAGTTTGAACAGCCGCTATGGCTACACCTTC; CDR3: CASSLNSRYGYTF
V: TRBV28; J: TRBJ2-1; D: -; size: -; DNA: TGTGCCAGCAGTGCAATGCGGGACGGCCTATACCTGCAGTTCTTC; CDR3: CASSAMRDGLYLQFF
V: TRBV6-5; J: TRBJ1-5; D: TRBD1; size: few; DNA: TGTGCCAGCAGCCTCAAGGGGGCTGGTCAGCCCCAGCATTTT; CDR3: CASSLKGAGQPQHF
V: TRBV1; J: TRBJ2-7; D: -; size: -; DNA: TGCACCAGCAGCCTCCCTTTCCCCGATTGCGGGCCATTCTACGAGCAGTACTTC; CDR3: CTSSLPFPDCGPFYEQYF
V: TRBV11-3; J: TRBJ2-7; D: -; size: medium-sized; DNA: TGTGCCAGCAGCTTAGCCCGCAGAATATACGAGCAGTACTTC; CDR3: CASSLARRIYEQYF
V: TRBV27; J: TRBJ2-7; D: TRBD2; size: -; DNA: TGTGCCAGCAGGGCTGGCGGGAGGATCGACGAGCAGTACTTC; CDR3: CASRAGGRIDEQYF
V: TRBV4-1; J: TRBJ2-2; D: -; size: few; DNA: TGCGCCAGCAGCCAAGAGTACCACGGCACCGGGGAGCTGTTTTTT; CDR3: CASSQEYHGTGELFF
V: TRBV10-3; J: TRBJ1-2; D: TRBD1; size: -; DNA: TGTGCCATCAGTGAGTCCAGGGGGCGCCCCAACTATGGCTACACCTTC; CDR3: CAISESRGRPNYGYTF
V: TRBV19; J: TRBJ2-2; D: TRBD2; size: -; DNA: TGTGCCAGTAGAAATGGCGGACTAGCGGGAGCCGGGGAGCTGTTTTTT; CDR3: CASRNGGLAGAGELFF
V: TRBV11-2; J: TRBJ1-1; D: -; size: -; DNA: TGTGCCAGCAGCACTACAGGATCGGTTTGGGCTTTCTTT; CDR3: CASSTTGSVWAFF
V: TRBV2; J: TRBJ1-2; D: TRBD1; size: once; DNA: TGTGCCAGCAGTCCCGGGACAGGGACCTATGGCTACACCTTC; CDR3: CASSPGTGTYGYTF
V: TRBV2; J: TRBJ2-3; D: -; size: -; DNA: TGTGCCAGCAGTGTTAGTTTAACAGATACGCAGTATTTT; CDR3: CASSVSLTDTQYF
V: TRBV5-1; J: TRBJ2-1; D: TRBD1; size: -; DNA: TGCGCCAGCAGAGGGGGGACAGGGGATAATGAGCAGTTCTTC; CDR3: CASRGGTGDNEQFF
V: TRBV2; J: TRBJ1-5; D: TRBD1; size: -; DNA: TGTGCCAACCTGACAGGGCAGCCCCAGCATTTT; CDR3: CANLTGQPQHF
V: TRBV9; J: TRBJ1-1; D: -; size: -; DNA: TGTGCCAGCAGCCGAGGGAACACTGAAGCTTTCTTT; CDR3: CASSRGNTEAFF
V: TRBV18; J: TRBJ1-2; D: TRBD1; size: -; DNA: TGTGCCAGCTCACCAGGGACAGGGGTCGGCTACACCTTC; CDR3: CASSPGTGVGYTF
V: TRBV28; J: TRBJ1-5; D: -; size: -; DNA: TGTGCCAGCAGTTCCCCTTTGAATCAGCCCCAGCATTTT; CDR3: CASSSPLNQPQHF
V: TRBV7-8; J: TRBJ2-1; D: TRBD2; size: -; DNA: TGTGCCAGCAGCTGGCGGGAGGGGGCCTACAATGAGCAGTTCTTC; CDR3: CASSWREGAYNEQFF
V: TRBV28; J: TRBJ2-3; D: -; size: -; DNA: TGTGCCAGCGTTAGGGGATCTTTCCGACTAGCAGATACGCAGTATTTT; CDR3: CASVRGSFRLADTQYF
V: TRBV5-8; J: TRBJ1-1; D: -; size: -; DNA: TGTGCCAGCAGCTTGGGGGACACTGATGGTGCTGAAGCTTTCTTT; CDR3: CASSLGDTDGAEAFF
V: TRBV18; J: TRBJ2-3; D: TRBD2; size: -; DNA: TGTGCCAGCTCACCAGGGACTAGCGGAGATACGCAGTATTTT; CDR3: CASSPGTSGDTQYF
V: TRBV5-1; J: TRBJ2-1; D: TRBD1; size: -; DNA: TGCGCCAGCGCCCTACTCTCGGGACAGGGGACTAATGAGCAGTTCTTC; CDR3: CASALLSGQGTNEQFF
V: TRBV7-7; J: TRBJ1-5; D: TRBD1; size: -; DNA: TGTGCTAGCAGCTTGGACAGGGACCAGCCCCAGCATTTT; CDR3: CASSLDRDQPQHF
V: TRBV7-2; J: TRBJ2-7; D: TRBD2; size: -; DNA: TGTGCCAGCAGCTTAGTTAGCGGGGACTCCTACGAGCAGTACTTC; CDR3: CASSLVSGDSYEQYF
V: TRBV18; J: TRBJ2-5; D: -; size: -; DNA: TGTGCCAGCTCACCAGCCGGGGGACAAGAGACCCAGTACTTC; CDR3: CASSPAGGQETQYF
V: TRBV4-3; J: TRBJ1-4; D: -; size: -; DNA: TGCGCCAGCAGCCAACTTCCGGCAGGGGAAAAACTGTTTTTT; CDR3: CASSQLPAGEKLFF
V: TRBV28; J: TRBJ2-1; D: TRBD2; size: -; DNA: TGTGCCAGCAGTTTACTGGATAGCGGGGGTAGTAGGCTCTTC; CDR3: CASSLLDSGGSRLF
V: TRBV5-1; J: TRBJ2-1; D: TRBD2; size: once; DNA: TGCGCCAGCAGCTCTCTAGCGGGAGATTCCTACAATGAGCAGTTCTTC; CDR3: CASSSLAGDSYNEQFF
V: TRBV6-1; J: TRBJ2-1; D: TRBD2; size: -; DNA: TGTGCCAGCGAGGGAAGGCTAGCGGGTTGGAATGAGCAGTTCTTC; CDR3: CASEGRLAGWNEQFF
V: TRBV21-1; J: TRBJ1-2; D: -; size: -; DNA: TGTGCCAGCAGCAAAGGCCGAACAGGGGGCCTACAGGGCTACACCTTC; CDR3: CASSKGRTGGLQGYTF
V: TRBV10-3; J: TRBJ2-7; D: -; size: -; DNA: TGTGCCATCAGTAGGGCAGGGACCTACGAGCAGTACTTC; CDR3: CAISRAGTYEQYF
V: TRBV5-6; J: TRBJ1-1; D: -; size: few; DNA: TGTGCCAGCAGCACAACCAACAGGGACACTGAAGCTTTCTTT; CDR3: CASSTTNRDTEAFF
V: TRBV27; J: TRBJ2-4; D: TRBD2; size: -; DNA: TGTGCCAGCAGGGAGCGGACTAGCGGGGTTGGTGCCAAAAACATTCAGTACTTC; CDR3: CASRERTSGVGAKNIQYF
V: TRBV18; J: TRBJ2-7; D: TRBD1; size: -; DNA: TGTGCCAGCTCCCTGACAGGGCTCGAGCAGTACTTC; CDR3: CASSLTGLEQYF
V: TRBV9; J: TRBJ2-1; D: TRBD2; size: -; DNA: TGTGCCAGCAGCGTAGCTACAGGGCTAGCGGGGGGTAATGAGCAGTTCTTC; CDR3: CASSVATGLAGGNEQFF
V: TRBV5-1; J: TRBJ2-6; D: -; size: -; DNA: TGCGCCAGCAGCTTGTTTCTGTCTGGGGCCAACGTCCTGACTTTC; CDR3: CASSLFLSGANVLTF
V: TRBV6-5; J: TRBJ1-3; D: TRBD1; size: once; DNA: TGTGCCAGCAGTTACTTCAGGGGGCCTGGAAACACCATATATTTT; CDR3: CASSYFRGPGNTIYF
V: TRBV6-5; J: TRBJ2-7; D: -; size: -; DNA: TGTGCCAGCACCATCGGGACTGACGGGTCCTACGAGCAGTACTTC; CDR3: CASTIGTDGSYEQYF
V: TRBV19; J: TRBJ2-2; D: TRBD1; size: -; DNA: TGTGCCAGTAGTATTACAGGGGGCATAGGGGAGCTGTTTTTT; CDR3: CASSITGGIGELFF
V: TRBV27; J: TRBJ2-1; D: TRBD2; size: -; DNA: TGTGCCAGCAGTTTATGGACTAGCGGGGGGGGCAATGAGCAGTTCTTC; CDR3: CASSLWTSGGGNEQFF